This T cell receptor beta chain was retrieved from a study of cytomegalovirus exposure and HLA in healthy donors. Both 60 Vbeta primers and 13 Jbeta primers went into the PCR. Repertoires were generated with immunoSEQ multiplex PCR, while TCRdb's copy carries only in-frame clones and drops some. The sample yields approximately 60,000 clones, around 83% seen once. The CDR3 has 14 amino acids. Germline assignment: CDR1 ENHRY and CDR2 SYGVKD. J gave up 3 bases and V 6 bases, and 6 bases lay outside the gene matches. The chain joins TRBV10-3 to TRBJ1-2; TRBD1 aligns across 8 bases. This sequence originates from a young man in good health and CMV-seronegative. Sequenced sample: PBMCs. CDR3 residues: CAIRGDRGDYGYTF. CDR3 coding DNA: TGTGCCATCAGGGGAGACAGGGGTGACTATGGCTACACCTTC.